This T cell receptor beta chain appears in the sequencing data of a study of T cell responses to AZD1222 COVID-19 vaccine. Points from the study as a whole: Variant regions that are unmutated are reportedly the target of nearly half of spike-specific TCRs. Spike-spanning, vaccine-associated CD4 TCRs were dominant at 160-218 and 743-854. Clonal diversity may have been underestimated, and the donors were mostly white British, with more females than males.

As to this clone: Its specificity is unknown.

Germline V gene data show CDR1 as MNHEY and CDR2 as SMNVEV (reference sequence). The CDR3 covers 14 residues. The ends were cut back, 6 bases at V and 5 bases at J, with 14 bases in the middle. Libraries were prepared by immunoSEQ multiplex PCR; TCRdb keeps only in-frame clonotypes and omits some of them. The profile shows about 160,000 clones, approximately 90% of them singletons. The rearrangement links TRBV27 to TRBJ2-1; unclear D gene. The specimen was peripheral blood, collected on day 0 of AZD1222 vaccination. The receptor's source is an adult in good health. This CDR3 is CASRRSGLDNEQFF. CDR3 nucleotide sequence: TGTGCCAGCAGACGTTCAGGTTTGGACAATGAGCAGTTCTTC.